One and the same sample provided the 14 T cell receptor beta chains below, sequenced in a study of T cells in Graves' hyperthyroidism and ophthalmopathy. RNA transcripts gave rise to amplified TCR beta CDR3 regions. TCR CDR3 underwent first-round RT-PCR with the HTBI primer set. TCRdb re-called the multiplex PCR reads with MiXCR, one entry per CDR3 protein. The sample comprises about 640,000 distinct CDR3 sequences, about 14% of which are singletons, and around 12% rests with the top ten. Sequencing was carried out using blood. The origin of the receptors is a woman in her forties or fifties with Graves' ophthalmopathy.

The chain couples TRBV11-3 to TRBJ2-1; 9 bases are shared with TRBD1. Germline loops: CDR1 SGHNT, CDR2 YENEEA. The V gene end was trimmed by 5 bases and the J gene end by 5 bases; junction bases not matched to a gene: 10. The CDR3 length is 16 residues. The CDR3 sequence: CASSNRQGVVHNEQFF. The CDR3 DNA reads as TGTGCCAGCAGCAACAGACAGGGGGTGGTCCACAATGAGCAGTTCTTC.

The CDR3 DNA is TGTGCCATCAGTGTGGGACAGGGGCTAGGCTACAACTACAATGAGCAGTTCTTC. Residues: CAISVGQGLGYNYNEQFF. The chain carries TRBV10-3 and TRBJ2-1; 10 bases line up with TRBD1. V lost 4 bases, J lost 3 bases, and 12 bases stayed unmatched. The germline V gene encodes CDR1 ENHRY and CDR2 SYGVKD. The CDR3 contains 18 residues.

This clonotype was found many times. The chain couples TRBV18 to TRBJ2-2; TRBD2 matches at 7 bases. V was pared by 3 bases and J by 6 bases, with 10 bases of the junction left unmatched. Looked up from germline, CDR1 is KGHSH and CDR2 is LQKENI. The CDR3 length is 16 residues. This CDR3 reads CASSPRTSVSSGELFF. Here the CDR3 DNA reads TGTGCCAGCTCACCTCGGACTAGTGTCAGTTCCGGGGAGCTGTTTTTT.

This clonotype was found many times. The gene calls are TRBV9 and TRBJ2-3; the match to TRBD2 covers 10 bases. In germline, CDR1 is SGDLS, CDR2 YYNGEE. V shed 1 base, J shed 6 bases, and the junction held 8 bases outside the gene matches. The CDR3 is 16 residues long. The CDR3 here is CASSVFASGSWDTQYF. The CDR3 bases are TGTGCCAGCAGCGTATTCGCTAGCGGGAGTTGGGATACGCAGTATTTT.

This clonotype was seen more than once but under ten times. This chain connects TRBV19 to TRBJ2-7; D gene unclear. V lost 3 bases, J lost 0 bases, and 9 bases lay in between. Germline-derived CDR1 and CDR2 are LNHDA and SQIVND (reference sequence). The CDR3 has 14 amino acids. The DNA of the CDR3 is TGTGCCAGTAGTATTGACATTCTCTCCTACGAGCAGTACTTC. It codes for CASSIDILSYEQYF.

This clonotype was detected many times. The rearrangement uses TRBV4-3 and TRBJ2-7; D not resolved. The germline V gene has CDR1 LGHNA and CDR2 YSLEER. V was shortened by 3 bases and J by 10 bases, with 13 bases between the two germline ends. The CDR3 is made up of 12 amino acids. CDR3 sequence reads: CASSHDRRVQYF. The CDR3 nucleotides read TGCGCCAGCAGCCATGATCGACGGGTACAGTACTTC.

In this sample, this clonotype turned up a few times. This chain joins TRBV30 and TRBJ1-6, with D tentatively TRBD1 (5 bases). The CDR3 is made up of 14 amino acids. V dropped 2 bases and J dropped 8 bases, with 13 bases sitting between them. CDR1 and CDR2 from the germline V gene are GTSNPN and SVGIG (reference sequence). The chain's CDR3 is CAWSPGISHSPLHF. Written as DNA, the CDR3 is TGTGCCTGGAGTCCAGGGATTTCTCATTCACCCCTCCACTTT.

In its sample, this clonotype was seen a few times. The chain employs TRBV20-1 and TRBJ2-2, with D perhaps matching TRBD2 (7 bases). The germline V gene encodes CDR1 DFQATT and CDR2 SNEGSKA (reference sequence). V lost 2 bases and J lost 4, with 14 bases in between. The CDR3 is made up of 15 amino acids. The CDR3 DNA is TGCAGTGCTAGACCACCGGGGGGCCGCACCGGGGAGCTGTTTTTT. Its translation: CSARPPGGRTGELFF.

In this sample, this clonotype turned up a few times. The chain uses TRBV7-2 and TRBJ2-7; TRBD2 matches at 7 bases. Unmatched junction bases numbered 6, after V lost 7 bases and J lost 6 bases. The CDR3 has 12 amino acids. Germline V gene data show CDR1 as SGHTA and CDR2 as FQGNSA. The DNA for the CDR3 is TGTGCCAGCATAGGCAGGGAGGGCGAGCAGTACTTC. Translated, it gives CASIGREGEQYF.

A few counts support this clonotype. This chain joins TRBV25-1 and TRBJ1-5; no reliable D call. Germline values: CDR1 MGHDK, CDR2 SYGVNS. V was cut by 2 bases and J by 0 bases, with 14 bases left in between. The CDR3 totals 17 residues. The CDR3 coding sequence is TGTGCCAGCAGTGAACAGAACCCCCTATATAGCAATCAGCCCCAGCATTTT. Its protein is CASSEQNPLYSNQPQHF.

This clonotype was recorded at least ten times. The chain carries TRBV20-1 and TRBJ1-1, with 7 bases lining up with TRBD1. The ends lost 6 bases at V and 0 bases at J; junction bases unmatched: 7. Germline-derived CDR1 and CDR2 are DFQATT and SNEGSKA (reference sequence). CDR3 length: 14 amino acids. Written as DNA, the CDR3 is TGCAGTGCGCTACCGGGACAGTTGAACACTGAAGCTTTCTTT. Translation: CSALPGQLNTEAFF.

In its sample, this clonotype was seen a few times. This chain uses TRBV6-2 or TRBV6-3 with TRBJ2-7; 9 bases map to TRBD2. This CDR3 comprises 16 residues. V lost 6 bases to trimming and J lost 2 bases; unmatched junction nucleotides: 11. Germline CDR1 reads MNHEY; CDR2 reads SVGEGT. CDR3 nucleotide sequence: TGTGCCAGCAGACGCGCAACTAGCGGGTGGACCTACGAGCAGTACTTC. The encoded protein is CASRRATSGWTYEQYF.

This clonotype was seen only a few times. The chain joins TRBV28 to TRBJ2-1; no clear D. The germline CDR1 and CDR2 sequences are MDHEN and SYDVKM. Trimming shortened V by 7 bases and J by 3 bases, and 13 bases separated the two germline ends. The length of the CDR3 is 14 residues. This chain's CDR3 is CASTPAAGYNEQFF. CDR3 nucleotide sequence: TGTGCCAGCACCCCCGCGGCCGGCTACAATGAGCAGTTCTTC.

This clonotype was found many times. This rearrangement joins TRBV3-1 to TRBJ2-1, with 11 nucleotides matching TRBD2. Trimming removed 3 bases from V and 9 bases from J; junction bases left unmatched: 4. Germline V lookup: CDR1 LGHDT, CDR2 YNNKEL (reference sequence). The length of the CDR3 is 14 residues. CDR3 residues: CASSQLAGGTEQFF. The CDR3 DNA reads TGTGCCAGCAGCCAGCTAGCGGGGGGCACTGAGCAGTTCTTC.